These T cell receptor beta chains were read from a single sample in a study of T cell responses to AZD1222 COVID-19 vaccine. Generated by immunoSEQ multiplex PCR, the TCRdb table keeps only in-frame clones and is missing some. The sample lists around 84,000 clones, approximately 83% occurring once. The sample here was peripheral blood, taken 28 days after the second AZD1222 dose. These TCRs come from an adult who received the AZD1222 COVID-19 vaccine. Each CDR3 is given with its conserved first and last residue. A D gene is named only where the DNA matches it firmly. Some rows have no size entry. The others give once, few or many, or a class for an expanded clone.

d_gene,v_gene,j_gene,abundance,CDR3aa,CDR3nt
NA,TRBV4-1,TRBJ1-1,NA,CASSQAKFNTEAFF,TGCGCCAGCAGCCAAGCTAAGTTTAACACTGAAGCTTTCTTT
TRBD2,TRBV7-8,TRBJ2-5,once,CASSLAGAGVRETQYF,TGTGCCAGCAGCTTAGCAGGAGCGGGAGTTAGGGAGACCCAGTACTTC
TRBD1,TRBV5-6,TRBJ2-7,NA,CASSSDRGRLVPSSYEQYF,TGTGCCAGCAGCTCGGACAGGGGGCGCTTGGTTCCCAGCTCCTACGAGCAGTACTTC
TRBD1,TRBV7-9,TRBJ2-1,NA,CASSLTPGQGGSDEQFF,TGTGCCAGCAGCTTAACACCGGGACAGGGAGGTTCGGATGAGCAGTTCTTC
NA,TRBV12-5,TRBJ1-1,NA,CASGLARMGGGTEAFF,TGTGCTAGTGGTTTGGCCCGCATGGGAGGGGGCACTGAAGCTTTCTTT
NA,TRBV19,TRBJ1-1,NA,CASSMGTPPGAFF,TGTGCCAGTAGTATGGGGACCCCCCCGGGAGCTTTCTTT
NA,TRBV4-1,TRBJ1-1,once,CASSQNTGQTEAFF,TGCGCCAGCAGCCAAAATACCGGACAGACTGAAGCTTTCTTT
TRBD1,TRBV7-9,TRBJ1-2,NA,CATPGQGYYGYTF,TGTGCCACCCCGGGACAGGGATACTATGGCTACACCTTC
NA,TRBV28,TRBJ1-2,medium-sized,CASRARVNYGYTF,TGTGCCAGCAGGGCGAGAGTTAACTATGGCTACACCTTC
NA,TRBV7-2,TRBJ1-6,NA,CASSLQWGANNSPLHF,TGTGCCAGCAGCTTACAGTGGGGGGCGAATAATTCACCCCTCCACTTT
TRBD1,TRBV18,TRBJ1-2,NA,CASSLSRDRFPGQGYTF,TGTGCCAGCTCACTTTCCCGGGACAGGTTCCCTGGGCAGGGCTACACCTTC
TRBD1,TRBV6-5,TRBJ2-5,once,CASSFTPQGGRETQYF,TGTGCCAGCAGTTTTACACCTCAAGGGGGCAGGGAGACCCAGTACTTC
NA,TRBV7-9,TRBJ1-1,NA,CASSFGGDTEAFF,TGTGCCAGCAGCTTTGGAGGGGACACTGAAGCTTTCTTT
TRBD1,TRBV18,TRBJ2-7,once,CASSPQGQELYEQYF,TGTGCCAGCTCACCCCAGGGACAGGAATTATACGAGCAGTACTTC
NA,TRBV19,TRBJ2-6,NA,CASSSGTGVPNVLTF,TGTGCCAGTAGTTCCGGGACGGGCGTTCCAAACGTCCTGACTTTC
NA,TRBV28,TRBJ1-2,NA,CASSSPSRGYTF,TGTGCCAGCAGTTCGCCCTCTCGGGGCTACACCTTC
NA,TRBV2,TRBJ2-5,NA,CASSGGAGKGTQYF,TGTGCCAGCAGTGGTGGGGCAGGGAAGGGGACCCAGTACTTC
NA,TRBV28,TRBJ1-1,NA,CASSLRRTEAFF,TGTGCCAGCAGTTTAAGGCGGACTGAAGCTTTCTTT
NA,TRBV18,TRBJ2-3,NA,CASSSSAADTQYF,TGTGCCAGCTCATCTTCAGCCGCAGATACGCAGTATTTT
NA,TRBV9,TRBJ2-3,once,CASSRDSGPHTDTQYF,TGTGCCAGCAGTCGGGACTCCGGGCCCCACACAGATACGCAGTATTTT
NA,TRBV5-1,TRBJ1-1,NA,CASSYTQNTEAFF,TGCGCCAGCAGCTACACACAGAACACTGAAGCTTTCTTT
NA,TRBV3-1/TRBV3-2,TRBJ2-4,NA,CASSQDTVKNIQYF,TGTGCCAGCAGCCAAGATACAGTGAAAAACATTCAGTACTTC
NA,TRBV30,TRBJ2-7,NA,CAWSVMNSYEQYF,TGTGCCTGGAGTGTAATGAACTCCTACGAGCAGTACTTC
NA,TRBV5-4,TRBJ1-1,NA,CASSLDRHEAFF,TGTGCCAGCAGCTTGGATCGCCACGAGGCTTTCTTT
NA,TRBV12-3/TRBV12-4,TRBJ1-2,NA,CASSWGDGHGYTF,TGTGCCAGCTCTTGGGGGGACGGACATGGCTACACCTTC
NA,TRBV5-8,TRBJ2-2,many,CASSSLGGRDTGELFF,TGTGCCAGCAGCTCCCTGGGGGGCAGGGACACCGGGGAGCTGTTTTTT
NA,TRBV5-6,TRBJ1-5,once,CASSLEGGPQHF,TGTGCCAGCAGCTTGGAGGGGGGGCCCCAGCATTTT
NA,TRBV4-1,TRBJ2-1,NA,CASSLLTRSEPYNEQFF,TGCGCCAGCAGCCTCCTTACGAGGAGCGAACCCTACAATGAGCAGTTCTTC